Listed below are T cell receptor beta chains from one sample, sequenced in a study of blood T cell repertoires in COVID-19. The method was immunoSEQ multiplex PCR; TCRdb's version includes in-frame clones alone and lacks a portion of them. This sample has roughly 300,000 clones; 86% occur once, and the top ten carry less than 11%. Sample: PBMCs or T cells enriched from blood (not recorded which). Every receptor here comes from a woman aged 18-35 years who had recovered from COVID-19. Both conserved end residues are part of each CDR3. A D gene is named only where the DNA matches it firmly. Size values are once, few and many counts, or a class for expanded clones, and some rows have none.

clone size: -
J gene: TRBJ1-2
V gene: TRBV5-1
D gene: -
CDR3 protein: CASSLDLATGHYGYTF
CDR3 DNA: TGCGCCAGCAGCTTGGACCTTGCGACAGGACACTATGGCTACACCTTC

clone size: once
J gene: TRBJ1-1
V gene: TRBV6-5
D gene: TRBD1
CDR3 protein: CASSSPGQGSSFF
CDR3 DNA: TGTGCCAGCAGTTCCCCGGGACAGGGTAGTTCTTTCTTT

clone size: -
J gene: TRBJ2-7
V gene: TRBV29-1
D gene: -
CDR3 protein: CSVEGGYRDLYF
CDR3 DNA: TGCAGCGTTGAAGGTGGATACAGGGATCTGTACTTC

clone size: -
J gene: TRBJ1-2
V gene: TRBV2
D gene: TRBD1
CDR3 protein: CASSGQGGNYGYTF
CDR3 DNA: TGTGCCAGCAGTGGACAGGGAGGCAACTATGGCTACACCTTC

clone size: once
J gene: TRBJ2-7
V gene: TRBV10-3
D gene: -
CDR3 protein: CAISESPQGQYF
CDR3 DNA: TGTGCCATCAGTGAGTCCCCCCAGGGGCAGTACTTC

clone size: -
J gene: TRBJ1-2
V gene: TRBV5-5
D gene: TRBD1
CDR3 protein: CASSSRRQGLNYGYTF
CDR3 DNA: TGTGCCAGCAGCTCCCGCCGACAGGGGCTTAACTATGGCTACACCTTC

clone size: -
J gene: TRBJ1-1
V gene: TRBV5-8
D gene: -
CDR3 protein: CASSFVPNTEAFF
CDR3 DNA: TGTGCCAGCAGCTTCGTCCCGAACACTGAAGCTTTCTTT

clone size: -
J gene: TRBJ1-2
V gene: TRBV5-6
D gene: TRBD1
CDR3 protein: CASSLWTGGSYGYTF
CDR3 DNA: TGTGCCAGCAGCCTATGGACAGGGGGCAGCTATGGCTACACCTTC

clone size: once
J gene: TRBJ2-3
V gene: TRBV7-2
D gene: -
CDR3 protein: CASSLVQGGPDTQYF
CDR3 DNA: TGTGCCAGCAGCTTAGTCCAGGGAGGCCCAGATACGCAGTATTTT

clone size: -
J gene: TRBJ1-2
V gene: TRBV18
D gene: TRBD1
CDR3 protein: CASSPSQGEYGYTF
CDR3 DNA: TGTGCCAGCTCACCCTCACAGGGGGAATATGGCTACACCTTC

clone size: few
J gene: TRBJ1-3
V gene: TRBV9
D gene: TRBD1
CDR3 protein: CASSGRDREPGNTIYF
CDR3 DNA: TGTGCCAGCAGCGGCCGGGACAGGGAACCTGGAAACACCATATATTTT

clone size: -
J gene: TRBJ1-2
V gene: TRBV28
D gene: -
CDR3 protein: CASSLQGTDYGYTF
CDR3 DNA: TGTGCCAGCAGTTTACAGGGGACCGACTATGGCTACACCTTC

clone size: -
J gene: TRBJ1-2
V gene: TRBV7-9
D gene: -
CDR3 protein: CASSKTEYGYTF
CDR3 DNA: TGTGCCAGCAGCAAGACGGAGTATGGCTACACCTTC

clone size: -
J gene: TRBJ2-1
V gene: TRBV7-3
D gene: TRBD2
CDR3 protein: CASSLSSGGFNEQFF
CDR3 DNA: TGTGCCAGCAGCTTGTCTAGCGGGGGCTTTAATGAGCAGTTCTTC

clone size: -
J gene: TRBJ1-4
V gene: TRBV27
D gene: -
CDR3 protein: CASGPGTNEKLFF
CDR3 DNA: TGTGCCAGTGGCCCGGGAACTAATGAAAAACTGTTTTTT

clone size: -
J gene: TRBJ1-1
V gene: TRBV5-1
D gene: -
CDR3 protein: CASSLADGTEAFF
CDR3 DNA: TGCGCCAGCAGCTTGGCCGATGGGACAGAAGCTTTCTTT

clone size: once
J gene: TRBJ2-5
V gene: TRBV19
D gene: TRBD2
CDR3 protein: CASSSGGYQETQYF
CDR3 DNA: TGTGCCAGTAGTAGCGGGGGGTACCAAGAGACCCAGTACTTC

clone size: few
J gene: TRBJ2-7
V gene: TRBV2
D gene: -
CDR3 protein: CASSDFSGADEQYF
CDR3 DNA: TGTGCCAGCAGTGATTTTAGCGGAGCCGACGAGCAGTACTTC

clone size: -
J gene: TRBJ1-6
V gene: TRBV27
D gene: -
CDR3 protein: CASTPGSYNSPLHF
CDR3 DNA: TGTGCCAGCACTCCAGGCTCCTATAATTCACCCCTCCACTTT

clone size: once
J gene: TRBJ2-7
V gene: TRBV27
D gene: TRBD2
CDR3 protein: CASSPGTSVYEQYF
CDR3 DNA: TGTGCCAGCAGTCCCGGGACTAGCGTATACGAGCAGTACTTC

clone size: few
J gene: TRBJ1-2
V gene: TRBV5-6
D gene: -
CDR3 protein: CASSEGDGYTF
CDR3 DNA: TGTGCCAGCAGCGAGGGGGACGGCTACACCTTC

clone size: -
J gene: TRBJ2-5
V gene: TRBV14
D gene: TRBD1
CDR3 protein: CASSRWDRGGETQYF
CDR3 DNA: TGTGCCAGCAGCCGCTGGGACAGGGGAGGAGAGACCCAGTACTTC

clone size: -
J gene: TRBJ2-6
V gene: TRBV3-1/TRBV3-2
D gene: TRBD1
CDR3 protein: CASSPNFRGTGSRGANVLTF
CDR3 DNA: TGTGCCAGCAGCCCGAATTTCAGGGGGACAGGTTCTAGAGGGGCCAACGTCCTGACTTTC

clone size: -
J gene: TRBJ1-2
V gene: TRBV30
D gene: -
CDR3 protein: CAWSTTVVGYTF
CDR3 DNA: TGTGCCTGGAGTACGACAGTTGTGGGCTACACCTTC

clone size: -
J gene: TRBJ2-5
V gene: TRBV2
D gene: -
CDR3 protein: CASSRFPGSRETQYF
CDR3 DNA: TGTGCCAGCAGTCGGTTCCCAGGGTCTAGAGAGACCCAGTACTTC

clone size: -
J gene: TRBJ1-3
V gene: TRBV10-3
D gene: TRBD1
CDR3 protein: CAISRTGDLGNTIYF
CDR3 DNA: TGTGCCATCAGTCGTACAGGGGATTTGGGAAACACCATATATTTT

clone size: -
J gene: TRBJ1-4
V gene: TRBV27
D gene: -
CDR3 protein: CASSSSVNEKLFF
CDR3 DNA: TGTGCCAGCAGTAGCAGCGTTAATGAAAAACTGTTTTTT

clone size: few
J gene: TRBJ2-1
V gene: TRBV18
D gene: TRBD2
CDR3 protein: CASSPSLAGYNEQFF
CDR3 DNA: TGTGCCAGCTCACCATCACTAGCGGGGTACAATGAGCAGTTCTTC

clone size: -
J gene: TRBJ2-2
V gene: TRBV5-1
D gene: -
CDR3 protein: CASSLGGTHTGELFF
CDR3 DNA: TGCGCCAGCAGCTTGGGAGGGACACACACCGGGGAGCTGTTTTTT

clone size: -
J gene: TRBJ2-1
V gene: TRBV3-1/TRBV3-2
D gene: TRBD1
CDR3 protein: CASPPGTALQQFF
CDR3 DNA: TGTGCCAGCCCCCCCGGGACAGCTCTACAGCAGTTCTTC

clone size: -
J gene: TRBJ1-5
V gene: TRBV28
D gene: -
CDR3 protein: CASSDNVGGNQPQHF
CDR3 DNA: TGTGCCAGCAGTGACAATGTAGGGGGCAATCAGCCCCAGCATTTT

clone size: -
J gene: TRBJ2-1
V gene: TRBV13
D gene: TRBD2
CDR3 protein: CASRLSGSSYNEQFF
CDR3 DNA: TGTGCCAGCAGACTTAGCGGGAGCTCCTACAATGAGCAGTTCTTC

clone size: once
J gene: TRBJ1-4
V gene: TRBV6-5
D gene: TRBD1
CDR3 protein: CASRRYQGGNEKLFF
CDR3 DNA: TGTGCCAGCAGGAGATACCAGGGGGGCAATGAAAAACTGTTTTTT

clone size: -
J gene: TRBJ1-1
V gene: TRBV28
D gene: TRBD1
CDR3 protein: CASSLLGRGALNTEAFF
CDR3 DNA: TGTGCCAGCAGTTTACTTGGCAGGGGGGCATTGAACACTGAAGCTTTCTTT

clone size: -
J gene: TRBJ2-7
V gene: TRBV3-1/TRBV3-2
D gene: -
CDR3 protein: CASSQGFRTDYEQYF
CDR3 DNA: TGTGCCAGCAGCCAAGGTTTCCGGACAGATTACGAGCAGTACTTC

clone size: -
J gene: TRBJ2-7
V gene: TRBV4-2
D gene: -
CDR3 protein: CASSQDRRVGSYEQYF
CDR3 DNA: TGTGCCAGCAGCCAAGATCGGCGGGTCGGCTCCTACGAGCAGTACTTC

clone size: -
J gene: TRBJ1-2
V gene: TRBV4-1
D gene: -
CDR3 protein: CASSQDRDVGVPYGYTF
CDR3 DNA: TGCGCCAGCAGCCAAGATCGAGACGTCGGGGTCCCCTATGGCTACACCTTC

clone size: -
J gene: TRBJ1-2
V gene: TRBV18
D gene: -
CDR3 protein: CASSPGDTYYGYTF
CDR3 DNA: TGTGCCAGCTCACCTGGGGACACCTACTATGGCTACACCTTC

clone size: -
J gene: TRBJ1-5
V gene: TRBV13
D gene: TRBD1
CDR3 protein: CASSSGQGNQPQHF
CDR3 DNA: TGTGCCAGCAGCTCGGGACAGGGCAATCAGCCCCAGCATTTT

clone size: -
J gene: TRBJ1-2
V gene: TRBV9
D gene: TRBD1
CDR3 protein: CASSPQGALLYGYTF
CDR3 DNA: TGTGCCAGCAGCCCTCAGGGGGCGCTCCTCTATGGCTACACCTTC

clone size: -
J gene: TRBJ2-7
V gene: TRBV28
D gene: TRBD2
CDR3 protein: CASSTAGEGFYEQYF
CDR3 DNA: TGTGCCAGCAGTACAGCGGGAGAAGGCTTTTACGAGCAGTACTTC

clone size: -
J gene: TRBJ1-4
V gene: TRBV6-5
D gene: TRBD1
CDR3 protein: CASSRGRADEKLFF
CDR3 DNA: TGTGCCAGCAGTAGGGGGCGAGCGGACGAAAAACTGTTTTTT

clone size: -
J gene: TRBJ1-3
V gene: TRBV11-2
D gene: -
CDR3 protein: CASSLTLGGLGNTIYF
CDR3 DNA: TGTGCCAGCAGCTTAACATTGGGAGGTCTTGGAAACACCATATATTTT